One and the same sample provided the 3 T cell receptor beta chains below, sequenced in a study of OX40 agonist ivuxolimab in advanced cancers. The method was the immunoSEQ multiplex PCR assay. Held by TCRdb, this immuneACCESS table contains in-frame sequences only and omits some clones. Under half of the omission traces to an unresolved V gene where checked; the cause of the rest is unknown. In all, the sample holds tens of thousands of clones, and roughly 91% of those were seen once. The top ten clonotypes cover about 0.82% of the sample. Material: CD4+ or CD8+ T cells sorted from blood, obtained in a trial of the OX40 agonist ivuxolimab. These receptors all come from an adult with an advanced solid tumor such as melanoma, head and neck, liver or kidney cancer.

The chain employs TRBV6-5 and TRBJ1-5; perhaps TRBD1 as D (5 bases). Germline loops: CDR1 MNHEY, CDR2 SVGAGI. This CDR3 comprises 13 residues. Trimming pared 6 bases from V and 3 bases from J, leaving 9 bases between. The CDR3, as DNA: TGTGCCAGCAGGGCAGGGATCAATCAGCCCCAGCATTTT. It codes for CASRAGINQPQHF.

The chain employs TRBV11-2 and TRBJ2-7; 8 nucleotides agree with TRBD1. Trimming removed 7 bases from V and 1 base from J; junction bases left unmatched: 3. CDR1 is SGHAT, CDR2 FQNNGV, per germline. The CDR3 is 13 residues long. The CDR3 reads CASTRTGSYEQYF. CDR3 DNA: TGTGCCAGCACGCGGACAGGGTCCTACGAGCAGTACTTC. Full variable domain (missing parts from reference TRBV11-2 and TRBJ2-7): EAGVAQSPRYKIIEKRQSVAFWCNPISGHATLYWYQQILGQGPKLLIQFQNNGVVDDSQLPKDRFSAERLKGVDSTLKIQPAKLEDSAVYLCASTRTGSYEQYFGPGTRLTVT.

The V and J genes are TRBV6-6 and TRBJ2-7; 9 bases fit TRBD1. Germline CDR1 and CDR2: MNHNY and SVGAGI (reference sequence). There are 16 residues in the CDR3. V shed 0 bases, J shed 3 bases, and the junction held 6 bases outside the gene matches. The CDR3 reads CASSYSLPDRGYEQYF. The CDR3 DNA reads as TGTGCCAGCAGTTACTCACTCCCGGACAGGGGCTACGAGCAGTACTTC.